Shown below are 27 T cell receptor beta chains from a single sample sequenced in a study of T cell repertoires in cytomegalovirus infection. TCRdb ran MiXCR on the reads and lists one entry per CDR3 protein. The sample gives a few hundred thousand distinct CDR3 sequences, 25% of which show up once; more than 10% is in the top ten. Antigen specificity for these receptors is unknown. The sequencing here drew on cultured PBMCs, taken from culture after CMV antigen stimulation. The receptors originated from a human donor in good health (CMV status not recorded). Some clones in this sample may be carry-over from other donors' samples.

This clonotype has ten or more counts. The rearrangement joins TRBV7-3 to TRBJ2-3; 9 nucleotides line up with TRBD2. From germline, CDR1 is SGHTA and CDR2 FQGTGA. CDR3 length equals 16 residues. Unmatched junction bases numbered 7, after V lost 2 bases and J lost 4 bases. CDR3 sequence: CASSLGLAGLSDTQYF. DNA for the CDR3: TGTGCCAGCAGCTTAGGGCTAGCGGGATTATCAGATACGCAGTATTTT.

The chain is built from TRBV9 and TRBJ1-4, with D tentatively TRBD1 (5 bases). The CDR3 is made up of 15 amino acids. Trimming shortened V by 5 bases and J by 1 base, and 12 bases separated the two germline ends. Germline CDR1 SGDLS, CDR2 YYNGEE. CDR3 DNA: TGTGCCAGCAGGCAGGGTGAGGGAACTAATGAAAAACTGTTTTTT. Encoded protein: CASRQGEGTNEKLFF.

This clonotype occurred a few times. The V call is TRBV7-2, the J call TRBJ2-5; a possible D gene is TRBD2 (5 bases). The CDR3 has 15 residues. Trimming cost V 4 bases and J 2 bases, with 14 bases left between them. Germline lookup yields CDR1 SGHTA and CDR2 FQGNSA. CDR3 bases: TGTGCCAGCAGCTCCCTTCCCCGGACTCAAGAGACCCAGTACTTC. Protein product: CASSSLPRTQETQYF.

This clonotype has at least ten counts. The rearrangement links TRBV7-2 to TRBJ2-7; D tentatively fits TRBD1 or TRBD2 (6 bases each). CDR1 and CDR2 (germline): SGHTA, FQGNSA. Trimming shortened V by 4 bases and J by 3 bases, and 13 bases separated the two germline ends. This CDR3 region has 14 residues. CDR3 sequence (DNA): TGTGCCAGCAGCTCCCTGGAGGGGGTCTACGAGCAGTACTTC. Translated, it gives CASSSLEGVYEQYF.

This clonotype came up many times. The V call is TRBV7-2, the J call TRBJ2-7, with TRBD2 identical over 12 bases. This CDR3 has 16 amino acids. The V and J ends lost 3 bases and 2 bases, in that order; junction bases with no gene match: 5. CDR1 and CDR2 from the germline V gene are SGHTA and FQGNSA. The CDR3, as DNA: TGTGCCAGCAGCTTGTCTAGCGGGAGGGGGACCTACGAGCAGTACTTC. This sequence encodes CASSLSSGRGTYEQYF. The whole variable domain, filled in from reference TRBV7-2 and TRBJ2-7, reads GAGVSQSPSNKVTEKGKDVELRCDPISGHTALYWYRQSLGQGLEFLIYFQGNSAPDKSGLPSDRFSAERTGGSVSTLTIQRTQQEDSAVYLCASSLSSGRGTYEQYFGPGTRLTVT.

This clonotype was recorded at least ten times. The chain links TRBV7-4 to TRBJ2-3; perhaps TRBD2 as D (5 bases). This CDR3 comprises 14 residues. Germline-derived CDR1 and CDR2 are SGHVT and SQSDAQ. The germline V and J ends were trimmed by 5 bases and 6 bases, with 15 bases remaining between them. CDR3 DNA sequence: TGTGCCAGCAGCCCCAGTAGCGAGACGGATACGCAGTATTTT. Its protein is CASSPSSETDTQYF.

This clonotype was observed many times. This sequence joins TRBV12-3 or TRBV12-4 and TRBJ2-1, with D possibly TRBD1 on 6 matching bases. V shed 5 bases and J shed 0 bases, with 8 bases lying between them. The CDR3 loop spans 14 amino acids. The CDR3 protein is CASSGQSSYNEQFF. The DNA of the CDR3 is TGTGCCAGCAGTGGACAGAGCTCCTACAATGAGCAGTTCTTC.

This clonotype was observed a handful of times. This chain links TRBV11-3 with TRBJ2-1; D uncertain. Germline CDR1 is SGHNT and CDR2 is YENEEA. The CDR3 has 15 residues. Trimming shortened V by 4 bases and J by 8 bases, and 18 bases separated the two germline ends. CDR3 DNA: TGTGCCAGCAGCTACAGAGTTGCCTACCCGGATGAGCAGTTCTTC. This encodes CASSYRVAYPDEQFF.

The V and J genes are TRBV7-8 and TRBJ2-3; 9 nucleotides match TRBD2. This CDR3 has 17 residues. From germline, CDR1 is SGHVS and CDR2 FQNEAQ. Losses at the gene ends were 5 bases for V and 7 bases for J; bases not matched to a gene: 16. CDR3 protein: CASSQASRLGLAHTQYF. The CDR3 coding sequence is TGTGCCAGCAGCCAGGCCTCTCGCTTGGGACTAGCTCATACGCAGTATTTT.

This clonotype was seen only a few times. As DNA, the CDR3 is TGTGCCAGCAGTTTGTCACTAGCTGATACAGATACGCAGTATTTT. Residues: CASSLSLADTDTQYF. The chain couples TRBV12-3 or TRBV12-4 to TRBJ2-3, with D possibly being TRBD2 (6 bases). CDR3 length equals 15 residues. Trimming shortened V by 3 bases and J by 3 bases, and 13 bases separated the two germline ends.

This clonotype came up a few times. The genes are TRBV11-2 and TRBJ2-1, with unresolved D. The CDR3 has 15 amino acids. V was trimmed by 1 base and J by 2 bases, leaving 9 bases between them. Germline loops: CDR1 SGHAT, CDR2 FQNNGV. The CDR3 DNA follows: TGTGCCAGCAGCTTAGGAAGCTCCACCTACAATGAGCAGTTCTTC. It specifies CASSLGSSTYNEQFF.

This clonotype was seen a handful of times. The CDR3 coding sequence is TGTGCCAGCAGTCCCTACGGGCAATCACCCCTCCACTTT. Translating it yields CASSPYGQSPLHF. V is TRBV28 and J is TRBJ1-6, with no clear D. With 5 bases removed from V and 10 bases from J, the gap between germline ends came to 12 bases. The germline gives CDR1 MDHEN, CDR2 SYDVKM. This CDR3 comprises 13 residues.

This clonotype has a handful of counts. V is TRBV10-2 and J is TRBJ2-1; TRBD2 is a possible D gene (7 bases). V lost 6 bases, J lost 12 bases, and 12 bases lay in between. Germline V lookup: CDR1 WSHSY, CDR2 SAAADI. This CDR3 comprises 11 residues. The CDR3 DNA sequence: TGCGCCAGCAGGGAGGGAGGGGGGCAGTTCTTC. The encoded protein is CASREGGGQFF.

This clonotype was found many times. The chain links TRBV7-2 to TRBJ2-7, with D perhaps TRBD2 (5 bases). V lost 5 bases and J lost 3, with 11 bases in between. Germline CDR1 and CDR2: SGHTA and FQGNSA. CDR3 length: 13 amino acids. Here the CDR3 DNA reads TGTGCCAGCAGCAACGGGATTAACTACGAGCAGTACTTC. Its protein product is CASSNGINYEQYF.

This clonotype was seen many times. The V call is TRBV4-1, the J call TRBJ1-2; 10 bases are a match to TRBD1. The CDR3 runs to 15 residues. From germline, CDR1 is MGHRA and CDR2 YSYEKL. Trimming removed 5 bases from V and 5 bases from J; junction bases left unmatched: 8. The CDR3 bases are TGCGCCAGCAGCGTCCGGGACAGGGGCCTATATGGCTACACCTTC. Amino acids: CASSVRDRGLYGYTF.

This clonotype has more than one count but fewer than ten. The chain couples TRBV29-1 to TRBJ1-1, with a tentative D call TRBD1 (5 bases). The germline CDR1 and CDR2 sequences are SQVTM and ANQGSEA. The ends were cut back, 5 bases at V and 1 base at J, with 11 bases in the middle. This CDR3 spans 13 amino acids. The CDR3 loop is CSVRGQGNTEAFF. CDR3 coding DNA: TGCAGCGTTCGAGGGCAGGGGAACACTGAAGCTTTCTTT.

The sample holds many counts of this clonotype. The chain couples TRBV7-2 to TRBJ2-6; D ambiguous. The length of the CDR3 is 14 residues. Germline values: CDR1 SGHTA, CDR2 FQGNSA. The germline V and J ends were trimmed by 2 bases and 3 bases, with 5 bases remaining between them. In DNA, the CDR3 is TGTGCCAGCAGCTTATTGGTTGGGGCCAACGTCCTGACTTTC. Protein sequence: CASSLLVGANVLTF.

The chain recombines TRBV6-5 with TRBJ2-7; TRBD2 matches 7 bases. This CDR3 has 14 amino acids. Losses at the gene ends were 3 bases for V and 4 bases for J; bases not matched to a gene: 6. The germline gives CDR1 MNHEY, CDR2 SVGAGI. The CDR3 reads CASSYGGGGYEQYF. As DNA, the CDR3 is TGTGCCAGCAGTTATGGGGGGGGGGGTTACGAGCAGTACTTC.

This clonotype turned up a few times. The chain has TRBV7-8 and TRBJ2-3; 9 nucleotides agree with TRBD2. Germline CDR1 is SGHVS and CDR2 is FQNEAQ. This CDR3 has 16 amino acids. Trimming took 1 base from V and 2 from J; bases not matched to a gene: 4. The CDR3 sequence: CASSLGLAANTDTQYF. Written as DNA, the CDR3 is TGTGCCAGCAGCTTAGGACTAGCGGCGAACACAGATACGCAGTATTTT.

In DNA form, the CDR3 reads TGTGCCAGCAGTTTAGATGGGGATGGGGGCTACACCTTC. As protein: CASSLDGDGGYTF. The chain employs TRBV12-3 or TRBV12-4 and TRBJ1-2; D call uncertain. The CDR3 extends over 13 amino acids. Trimming stripped 1 base from V and 8 bases from J, with 11 bases between.

CDR3 loop: CASRLAGLDTDTQYF. In DNA form, the CDR3 reads TGTGCCAGCAGGCTAGCGGGACTCGATACAGATACGCAGTATTTT. The J gene is TRBJ2-3, the V gene TRBV25-1, with 9 positions matching TRBD2. Per the germline V gene, CDR1 is MGHDK and CDR2 is SYGVNS. After removal of 6 bases from V and 3 bases from J, the junction contained 7 bases not matched to a gene. The CDR3 runs to 15 residues. The full variable domain, in which reference TRBV25-1 and TRBJ2-3 provide the parts outside the CDR3, is EADIYQTPRYLVIGTGKKITLECSQTMGHDKMYWYQQDPGMELHLIHYSYGVNSTEKGDLSSESTVSRIRTEHFPLTLESARPSHTSQYLCASRLAGLDTDTQYFGPGTRLTVL.

This chain links TRBV10-3 with TRBJ2-3; D is unresolved. This CDR3 is built from 12 residues. Germline V gives CDR1 ENHRY, CDR2 SYGVKD. V was trimmed by 4 bases and J by 2 bases, leaving 4 bases between them. The DNA for the CDR3 is TGTGCCATCAGTGCACTCACAGATACGCAGTATTTT. The encoded protein is CAISALTDTQYF.

The chain carries TRBV19 and TRBJ2-6; D unresolved. This CDR3 has 17 amino acids. V lost 0 bases, J lost 0 bases, and 9 bases lay in between. CDR1 is LNHDA and CDR2 is SQIVND in the germline V gene (reference sequence). The CDR3 here is CASSIDSGSSGANVLTF. The CDR3, as DNA: TGTGCCAGTAGTATAGATAGTGGATCCTCTGGGGCCAACGTCCTGACTTTC.

This clonotype turned up a few times. This chain links TRBV6-2 or TRBV6-3 with TRBJ1-4; D uncertain. The CDR3 contains 17 residues. Trimming took off 2 bases at V and 2 bases at J, with 15 bases between the two ends. Germline V CDR1 and CDR2: MNHEY, SVGEGT. The CDR3: CASSYPQWPATNEKLFF. The CDR3 DNA reads as TGTGCCAGCAGTTACCCCCAGTGGCCGGCGACTAATGAAAAACTGTTTTTT.

V is TRBV19 and J is TRBJ2-5; D gene unclear. Germline CDR1 LNHDA, CDR2 SQIVND (reference sequence). The CDR3 is made up of 13 amino acids. V shed 3 bases and J shed 4 bases, with 9 bases lying between them. CDR3 in DNA: TGTGCCAGTAGTATTTACGGTGGAGAGACCCAGTACTTC. It yields the protein CASSIYGGETQYF.

This clonotype was seen a handful of times. The J gene is TRBJ2-3, the V gene TRBV7-2; no clear D. The CDR3 contains 13 residues. Germline V CDR1 and CDR2: SGHTA, FQGNSA. V was trimmed by 5 bases and J by 8 bases, leaving 14 bases between them. DNA of the CDR3: TGTGCCAGCAGCCTAGAGTCCCGATCTACGCAGTATTTT. It codes for CASSLESRSTQYF.

This clonotype was seen only a few times. The chain recombines TRBV27 with TRBJ2-3; tentatively, D is TRBD1 (6 bases). V was pared by 1 base and J by 0 bases, with 20 bases between. The length of the CDR3 is 19 residues. CDR1 is MNHEY and CDR2 is SMNVEV in the germline V gene (reference sequence). In DNA, the CDR3 is TGTGCCAGCAGTTTATGGATGGGGGCAACCGTTCCTAGCACAGATACGCAGTATTTT. It yields the protein CASSLWMGATVPSTDTQYF.